The present entry profiles one T cell receptor beta chain with its context. What it binds is not known. The CDR3 sequence is 12 residues long. V shed 4 bases and J shed 10 bases, with 11 bases lying between them. CDR1 LGHDT and CDR2 YNNKEL come from the germline V gene (reference sequence). The record originates from a study of T cell responses to AZD1222 COVID-19 vaccine. Sequenced by immunoSEQ multiplex PCR; TCRdb stores in-frame clones only, minus some. Here the sample spans more than 95,000 clones, about 87% being singletons. Findings and limits, study-wide: Spike-specific TCR depth and breadth grew after two AZD1222 doses. Seropositive AZD1222 recipients at baseline numbered only 5 to 7. White British ancestry dominated among donors, who included more females, and clonal diversity was possibly underestimated. The peak T cell response came first, and repertoires were sampled only after it.

The sequence was obtained from an adult in good health. The rearrangement uses TRBV3-1 (or the pseudogene TRBV3-2) and TRBJ2-1; D not certain. The material was peripheral blood, obtained on day 0 of AZD1222 vaccination. For the CDR3, the DNA is TGTGCCAGCAGCCTGGGAAATGGAGAGCAGTTCTTC. This gives the protein CASSLGNGEQFF.